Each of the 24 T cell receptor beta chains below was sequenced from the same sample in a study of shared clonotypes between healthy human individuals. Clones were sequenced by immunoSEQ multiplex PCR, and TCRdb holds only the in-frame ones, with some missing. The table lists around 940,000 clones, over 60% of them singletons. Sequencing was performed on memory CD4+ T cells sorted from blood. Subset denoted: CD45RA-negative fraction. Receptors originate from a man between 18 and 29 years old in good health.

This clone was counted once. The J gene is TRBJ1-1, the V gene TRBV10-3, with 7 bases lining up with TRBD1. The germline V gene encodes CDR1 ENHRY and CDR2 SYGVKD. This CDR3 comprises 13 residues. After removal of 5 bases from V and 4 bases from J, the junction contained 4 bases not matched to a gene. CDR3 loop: CAISTGVATEAFF. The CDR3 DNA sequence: TGTGCCATCAGTACAGGGGTCGCCACTGAAGCTTTCTTT.

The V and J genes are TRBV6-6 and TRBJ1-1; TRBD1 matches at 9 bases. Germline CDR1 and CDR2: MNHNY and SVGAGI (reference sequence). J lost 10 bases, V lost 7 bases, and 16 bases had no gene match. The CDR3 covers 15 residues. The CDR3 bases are TGTGCCAGCATCGCACGGGATACAGGGGGCTGGGGAGCTTTCTTT. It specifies CASIARDTGGWGAFF.

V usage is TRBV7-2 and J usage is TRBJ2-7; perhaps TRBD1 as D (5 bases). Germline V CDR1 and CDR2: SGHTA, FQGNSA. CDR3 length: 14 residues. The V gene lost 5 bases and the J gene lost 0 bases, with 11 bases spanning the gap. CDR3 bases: TGTGCCAGCAGCCCCCGACAGAGCTCCTACGAGCAGTACTTC. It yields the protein CASSPRQSSYEQYF. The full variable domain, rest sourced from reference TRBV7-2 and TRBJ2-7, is GAGVSQSPSNKVTEKGKDVELRCDPISGHTALYWYRQSLGQGLEFLIYFQGNSAPDKSGLPSDRFSAERTGGSVSTLTIQRTQQEDSAVYLCASSPRQSSYEQYFGPGTRLTVT.

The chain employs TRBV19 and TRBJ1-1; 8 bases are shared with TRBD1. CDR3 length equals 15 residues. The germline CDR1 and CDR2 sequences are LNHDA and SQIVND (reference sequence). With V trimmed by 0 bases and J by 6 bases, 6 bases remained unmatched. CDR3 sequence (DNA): TGTGCCAGTAGTATAGACAGGGGGCGAAGTGCTGAAGCTTTCTTT. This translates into CASSIDRGRSAEAFF.

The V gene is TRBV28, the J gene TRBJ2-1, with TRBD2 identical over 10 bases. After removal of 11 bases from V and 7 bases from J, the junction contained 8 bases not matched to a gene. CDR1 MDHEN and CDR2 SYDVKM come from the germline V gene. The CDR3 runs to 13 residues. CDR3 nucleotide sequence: TGTGCCGGCAAGCGGGGGGGCCGGAATGAGCAGTTCTTC. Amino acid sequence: CAGKRGGRNEQFF.

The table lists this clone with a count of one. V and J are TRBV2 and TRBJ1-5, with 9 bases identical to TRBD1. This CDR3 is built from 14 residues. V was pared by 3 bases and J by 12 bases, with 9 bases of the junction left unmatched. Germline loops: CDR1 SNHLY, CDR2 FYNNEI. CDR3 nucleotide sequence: TGTGCCAGCAGTGAGTATTTACCGGGACAGGGCCAGCATTTT. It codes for CASSEYLPGQGQHF.

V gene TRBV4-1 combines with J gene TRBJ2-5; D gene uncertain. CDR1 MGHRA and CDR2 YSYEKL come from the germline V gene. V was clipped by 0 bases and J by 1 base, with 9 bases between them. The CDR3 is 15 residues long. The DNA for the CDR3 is TGCGCCAGCAGCCAAGATTCCCAAGTCCAAGAGACCCAGTACTTC. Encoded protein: CASSQDSQVQETQYF.

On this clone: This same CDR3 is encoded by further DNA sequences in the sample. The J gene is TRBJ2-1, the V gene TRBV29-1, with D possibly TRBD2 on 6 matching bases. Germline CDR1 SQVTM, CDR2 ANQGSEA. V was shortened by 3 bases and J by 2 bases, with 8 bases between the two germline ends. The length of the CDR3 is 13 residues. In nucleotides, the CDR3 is TGCAGCGTTGAGACTAGGGCCTACAATGAGCAGTTCTTC. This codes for CSVETRAYNEQFF.

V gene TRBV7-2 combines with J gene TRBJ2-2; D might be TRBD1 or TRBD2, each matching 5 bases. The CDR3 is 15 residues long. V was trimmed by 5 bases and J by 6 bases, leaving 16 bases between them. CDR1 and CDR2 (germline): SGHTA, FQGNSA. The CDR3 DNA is TGTGCCAGCAGCCCCACCGGGACCCTACCCGGGGAGCTGTTTTTT. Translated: CASSPTGTLPGELFF.

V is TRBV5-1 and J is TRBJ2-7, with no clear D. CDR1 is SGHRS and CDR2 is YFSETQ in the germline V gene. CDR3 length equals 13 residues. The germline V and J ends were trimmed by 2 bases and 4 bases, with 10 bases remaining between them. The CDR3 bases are TGCGCCAGCAGCTTTCCAGAAGGGTACGAGCAGTACTTC. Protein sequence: CASSFPEGYEQYF.

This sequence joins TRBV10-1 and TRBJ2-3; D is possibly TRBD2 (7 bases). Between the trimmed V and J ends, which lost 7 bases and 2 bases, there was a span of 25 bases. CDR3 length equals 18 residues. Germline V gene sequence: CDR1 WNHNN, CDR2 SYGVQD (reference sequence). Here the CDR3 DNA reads TGCGCCAGCACCGAGAACGGCGGGGGCTTCTTAACCACAGATACGCAGTATTTT. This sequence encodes CASTENGGGFLTTDTQYF.

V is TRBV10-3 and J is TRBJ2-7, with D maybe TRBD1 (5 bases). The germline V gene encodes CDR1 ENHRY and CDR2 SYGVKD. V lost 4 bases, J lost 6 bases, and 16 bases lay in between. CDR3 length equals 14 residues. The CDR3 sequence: CAISVGQGPAEQYF. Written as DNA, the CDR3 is TGTGCCATCAGTGTAGGGCAGGGTCCTGCCGAGCAGTACTTC.

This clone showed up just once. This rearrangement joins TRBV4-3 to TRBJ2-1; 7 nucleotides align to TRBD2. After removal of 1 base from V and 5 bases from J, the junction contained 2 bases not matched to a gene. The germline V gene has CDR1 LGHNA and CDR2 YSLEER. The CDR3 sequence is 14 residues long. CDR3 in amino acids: CASSQAAGDNEQFF. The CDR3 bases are TGCGCCAGCAGCCAAGCGGCGGGGGACAATGAGCAGTTCTTC.

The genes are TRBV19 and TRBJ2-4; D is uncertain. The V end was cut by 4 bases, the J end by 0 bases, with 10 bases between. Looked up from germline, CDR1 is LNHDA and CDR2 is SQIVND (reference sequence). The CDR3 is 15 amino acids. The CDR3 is CASSTPTRAKNIQYF. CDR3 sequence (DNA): TGTGCCAGTAGTACCCCGACTCGAGCCAAAAACATTCAGTACTTC.

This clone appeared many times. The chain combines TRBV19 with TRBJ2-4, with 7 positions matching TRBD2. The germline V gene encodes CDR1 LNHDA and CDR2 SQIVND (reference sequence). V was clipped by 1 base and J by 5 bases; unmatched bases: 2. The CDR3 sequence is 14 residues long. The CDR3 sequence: CASSIAAGENIQYF. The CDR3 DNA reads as TGTGCCAGTAGTATAGCCGCGGGAGAAAACATTCAGTACTTC.

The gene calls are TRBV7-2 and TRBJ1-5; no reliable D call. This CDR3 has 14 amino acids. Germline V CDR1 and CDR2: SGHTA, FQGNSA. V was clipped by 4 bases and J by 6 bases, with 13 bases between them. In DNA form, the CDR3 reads TGTGCCAGCAGCTCCAAGGTCGGGAGTCAGCCCCAGCATTTT. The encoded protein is CASSSKVGSQPQHF. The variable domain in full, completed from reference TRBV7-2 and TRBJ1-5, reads GAGVSQSPSNKVTEKGKDVELRCDPISGHTALYWYRQSLGQGLEFLIYFQGNSAPDKSGLPSDRFSAERTGGSVSTLTIQRTQQEDSAVYLCASSSKVGSQPQHFGDGTRLSIL.

The CDR3 loop reads CASRQHPSEQFF. CDR3 DNA sequence: TGTGCCAGCAGACAACACCCGAGTGAGCAGTTCTTC. V is TRBV6-5 and J is TRBJ2-1, with D uncertain. The CDR3 loop spans 12 amino acids. V lost 6 bases to trimming and J lost 9 bases, with 12 bases between them. In germline, CDR1 is MNHEY, CDR2 SVGAGI.

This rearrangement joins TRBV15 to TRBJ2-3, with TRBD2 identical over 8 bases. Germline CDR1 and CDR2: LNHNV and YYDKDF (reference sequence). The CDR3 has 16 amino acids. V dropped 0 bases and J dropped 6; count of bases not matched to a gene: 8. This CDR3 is CATSRDLAGGWDTQYF. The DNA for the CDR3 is TGTGCCACCAGCAGAGATCTGGCGGGAGGATGGGATACGCAGTATTTT.

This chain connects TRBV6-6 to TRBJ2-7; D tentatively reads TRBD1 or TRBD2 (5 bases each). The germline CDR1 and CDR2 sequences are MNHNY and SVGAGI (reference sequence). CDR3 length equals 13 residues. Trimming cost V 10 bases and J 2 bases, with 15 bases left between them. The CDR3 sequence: CAIDGKGPYEQYF. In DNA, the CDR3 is TGTGCCATCGATGGGAAGGGACCCTACGAGCAGTACTTC.

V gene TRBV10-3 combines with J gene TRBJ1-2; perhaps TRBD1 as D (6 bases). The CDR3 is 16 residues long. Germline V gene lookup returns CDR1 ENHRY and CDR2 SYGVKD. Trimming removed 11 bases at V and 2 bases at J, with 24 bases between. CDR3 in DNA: TGTGCCTCCAACGAACTACAGGGAAACGTCAACTATGGCTACACCTTC. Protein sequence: CASNELQGNVNYGYTF.

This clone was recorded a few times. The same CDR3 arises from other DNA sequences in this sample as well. The CDR3 DNA reads as TGTGCCTGGAGTGTACGGGGGAGCTCCTATAATTCACCCCTCCACTTT. This gives the protein CAWSVRGSSYNSPLHF. The chain is built from TRBV30 and TRBJ1-6; weak D call: TRBD1 (5 bases). The CDR3 sequence is 16 residues long. From germline, CDR1 is GTSNPN and CDR2 SVGIG (reference sequence). Trimming removed 0 bases at V and 0 bases at J, with 9 bases between.

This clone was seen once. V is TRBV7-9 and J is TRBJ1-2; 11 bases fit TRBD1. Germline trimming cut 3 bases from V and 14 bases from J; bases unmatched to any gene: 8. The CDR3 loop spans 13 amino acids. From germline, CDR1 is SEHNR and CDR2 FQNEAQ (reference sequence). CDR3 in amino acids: CASSLDGTGGRTF. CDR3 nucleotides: TGTGCCAGCAGCTTGGACGGGACAGGGGGTAGGACCTTC.

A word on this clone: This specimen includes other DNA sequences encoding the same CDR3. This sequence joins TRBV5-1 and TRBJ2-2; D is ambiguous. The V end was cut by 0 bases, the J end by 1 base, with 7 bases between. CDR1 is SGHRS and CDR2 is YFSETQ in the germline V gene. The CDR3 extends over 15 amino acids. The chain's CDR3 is CASSLGGGNTGELFF. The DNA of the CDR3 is TGCGCCAGCAGCTTGGGAGGCGGGAACACCGGGGAGCTGTTTTTT. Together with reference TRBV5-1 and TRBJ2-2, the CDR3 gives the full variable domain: KAGVTQTPRYLIKTRGQQVTLSCSPISGHRSVSWYQQTPGQGLQFLFEYFSETQRNKGNFPGRFSGRQFSNSRSEMNVSTLELGDSALYLCASSLGGGNTGELFFGEGSRLTVL.

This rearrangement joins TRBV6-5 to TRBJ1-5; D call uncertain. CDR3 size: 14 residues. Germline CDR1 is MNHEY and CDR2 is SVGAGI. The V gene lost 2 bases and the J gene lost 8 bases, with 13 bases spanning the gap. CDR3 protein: CASSYGQTFEPQHF. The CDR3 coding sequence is TGTGCCAGCAGTTACGGGCAGACATTTGAGCCCCAGCATTTT.